The subject of this entry is one TCR beta chain. Per-base qualities were not stored, and no clone one base away is much larger. In light of the paper, this sample's time point label describes: acute infectious mononucleosis, at clinical presentation within 2 weeks of symptom onset (visit 1). Over the course of primary infection, this study followed CD8 T cell responses against two immunodominant EBV epitopes, BRLF1 109 (YVL-BR) and BMLF1 280 (GLC-BM). Primary EBV infection was taken to be indicated by a positive serum heterophile antibody test and EBV viral capsid antigen-specific IgM. Total CD8 T cells were first enriched from PBMCs by magnetic positive selection (MACS). A FACSAria III was used to sort live CD3+ CD8+ tetramer+ cells to over 85% purity. A PE-conjugated tetramer loaded with the BRLF1 109-117 peptide was used to sort the cells. TCR repertoires of EBV epitope-specific CD8 T cells were deep-sequenced directly ex vivo after tetramer sorting, at acute infection and at convalescence. Donors were a few people aged roughly 18 to 29 with clinical acute infectious mononucleosis and laboratory evidence of primary EBV infection. Heparinized peripheral blood was drawn at clinical presentation with mononucleosis symptoms and again about 6 months later. PBMCs were isolated by Ficoll-Paque density gradient centrifugation.

For TCR profiling, total RNA from at least 9,000 sorted tetramer+ CD8 T cells was reverse transcribed into cDNA. CDR3 regions were PCR-amplified with primers annealing to V and J regions, and unique molecular identifiers were added to track templates. TCRalpha and TCRbeta chains were profiled using the immunoSEQ platform, including its sequencing and error-correction standards. In the source study's methods: Clonal copy numbers were corrected for sequencing and PCR errors, and CDR3s were defined according to IMGT conventions. Analysis was limited to productive rearrangements and used immunoSEQ Analyzer versions 2.0 and 3.0, and gene-pairing frequencies were further processed in Microsoft Excel. Circos plots were used to display V-J pairings, and MEME together with a custom motifSearch program was used to find CDR3 motifs. The OLGA algorithm was used to calculate the probability of generation of TCR sequences. Clonotypes found at both visits were termed persistent, clonotypes found only in the acute phase were termed nonpersistent, and clonotypes found only at convalescence were termed de novo. A public TCR was defined as an amino acid clonotype used by more than one donor. As stored in TCRdb, this immuneACCESS dataset retains in-frame rearrangements with V and J assigned. A fraction of the clones does not appear; measured against another copy, unresolved V genes explain less than half of the discrepancy, and the remainder lacks a known reason. V, J and clone size derive from that table, while D and trimming were established from the DNA sequence. In this sample the table shows around 2,000 clones, around 29% of which occur a single time. The ten largest make up 35% to 55% of the sample.

From its cysteine to its phenylalanine, the CDR3 spans 15 amino acids. Only the CDR3 DNA is retained, 45 bases long and in frame from the first base. CDR1 and CDR2 were assigned from the germline V gene as MNHNS and SASEGT. The junction shows trimming of 4 bases on V and 4 bases on J, and the gene matches do not reach 7 bases of it. This sample is part of a study of blood T cell repertoires in acute mononucleosis (dated by TCRdb to 2020 to 2022). At the level of the whole study: Acute-phase samples, which represented the primary response, were collected within 2 weeks of symptom onset. A mean blood EBV load of approximately 3.8 log10 genome copies per million B cells was observed during acute infection, and a mean blood EBV load of about 2.5 was observed at convalescence. During acute infection, about 2.1% and 1.1% of blood CD8 T cells were made up of mean YVL-BR-specific and GLC-BM-specific cells, respectively.

Paper-wide results and their limitations: Persistence into convalescence was observed for only around 9% of unique acute clonotypes, yet most of the response was made up by these persisting clonotypes, and the remaining acute clonotypes were seemingly replaced by new diverse de novo clonotypes. With just a few donors in the cohort, the group averages were based on very few individuals. In TCR repertoire selection for BRLF1 (YVL-BR), TCRalpha CDR3 motifs took on a dominant role, whereas TCRbeta played only a minimal one. Low acute-to-convalescent clonotype overlap might partly reflect sampling error, because only a fraction of each donor's blood was analyzed.

The sequencing here drew on EBV YVL epitope tetramer+ CD8+ T cells sorted from PBMCs, taken during acute infectious mononucleosis. The cell subset or site label here, explained by the study, means: CD8 T cells binding a tetramer with EBV BRLF1 109-117 peptide (YVL-BR). This TCR derives from a woman between 18 and 29 years old with infectious mononucleosis caused by EBV. This sequence uses TRBV6-1 and TRBJ2-1; TRBD2 matches 7 bases in the middle. The CDR3 protein is CASSGASGSYNEQFF. The nucleotide sequence is given as TGTGCCAGCAGTGGGGCTAGCGGATCATACAATGAGCAGTTCTTC.